This TCR beta chain is from a study of response to subunit inactivated influenza vaccine. Study-wide results and limits: A suggestion made by the authors is that each seasonal influenza vaccination recruits few new T cells.

One entry per CDR3 protein results from TCRdb running MiXCR on the RT-PCR reads. The table records roughly 650,000 distinct CDR3 sequences, 12% to 15% of them present only once. J lost 2 bases, V lost 7 bases, and 5 bases had no gene match. CDR1 and CDR2 (germline): MNHEY, SVGEGT. The CDR3 runs to 15 residues. This clonotype was observed a few times. The antigen remains unidentified. The source is a man aged 50 to 60 who received an inactivated influenza vaccine. This specimen was PBMCs from blood, taken less than 15 days before vaccination. The genes are TRBV6-2 or TRBV6-3 and TRBJ2-4; 10 nucleotides align to TRBD2. This CDR3 reads CASKPGLATKNIQYF. The CDR3 DNA reads TGTGCCAGCAAGCCGGGACTAGCGACCAAAAACATTCAGTACTTC.